The 20 T cell receptor beta chains in this list originate from one sample, sequenced in a study of blood T cell repertoires in COVID-19. Data came from immunoSEQ multiplex PCR; TCRdb stores just in-frame clones and leaves some out. Of approximately 70,000 clones in the sample, roughly 84% were seen once. Sample: peripheral blood. These receptors all come from a woman aged 60 to 75 with acute or convalescent COVID-19.

This clone was seen only once. The chain employs TRBV14 and TRBJ1-1; D is possibly TRBD1 (5 bases). V was cut by 3 bases and J by 4 bases, with 15 bases left in between. This CDR3 is built from 15 residues. CDR1 and CDR2 (germline): SGHDN, FVKESK. CDR3 protein: CASSQGTLGRTEAFF. CDR3 bases: TGTGCCAGCAGCCAGGGAACCCTGGGGCGCACTGAAGCTTTCTTT.

The chain has TRBV7-9 and TRBJ2-7; D is possibly TRBD1 (6 bases). Per germline, CDR1 SEHNR and CDR2 FQNEAQ (reference sequence). The CDR3 loop spans 14 amino acids. The V gene lost 7 bases and the J gene lost 5 bases, with 18 bases spanning the gap. The CDR3 coding sequence is TGTGCCAGCACCTCCCTCAGGACAGAGGACGAGCAGTACTTC. Protein: CASTSLRTEDEQYF.

The V gene is TRBV10-2, the J gene TRBJ1-6; 8 bases agree with TRBD1. After removal of 0 bases from V and 9 bases from J, the junction contained 4 bases not matched to a gene. CDR1 is WSHSY, CDR2 SAAADI, per germline. This CDR3 spans 15 amino acids. The CDR3 protein is CASSESTGVGSPLHF. In DNA form, the CDR3 reads TGCGCCAGCAGTGAGTCGACAGGGGTCGGTTCACCCCTCCACTTT.

The chain carries TRBV6-1 and TRBJ1-2, with D possibly TRBD1 on 6 matching bases. Per the germline V gene, CDR1 is MNHNS and CDR2 is SASEGT. The germline V and J ends were trimmed by 0 bases and 4 bases, with 15 bases remaining between them. CDR3 length equals 16 residues. The DNA for the CDR3 is TGTGCCAGCAGTGAAGCGGGAGGGGGTGGAGGCTATGGCTACACCTTC. Translated, it gives CASSEAGGGGGYGYTF.

This clone was seen only once. The rearrangement uses TRBV18 and TRBJ2-7; 10 bases agree with TRBD1. This CDR3 has 14 residues. V gave up 4 bases and J gave up 5 bases; unmatched junction bases: 5. Per germline, CDR1 KGHSH and CDR2 LQKENI. The CDR3 DNA sequence: TGTGCCAGCTCACGGGACAGGGGAGGCAACGAGCAGTACTTC. As protein: CASSRDRGGNEQYF.

The chain recombines TRBV6-6 with TRBJ2-1; D gene uncertain. The V gene lost 6 bases and the J gene lost 5 bases, with 8 bases spanning the gap. The CDR3 loop spans 12 amino acids. Germline-derived CDR1 and CDR2 are MNHNY and SVGAGI (reference sequence). In DNA, the CDR3 is TGTGCCAGCAGCCTCACAGACAATGAGCAGTTCTTC. This gives the protein CASSLTDNEQFF.

The chain employs TRBV30 and TRBJ2-1; D is ambiguous. Trimming took off 0 bases at V and 8 bases at J, with 8 bases between the two ends. The CDR3 covers 12 residues. Per germline, CDR1 GTSNPN and CDR2 SVGIG (reference sequence). The CDR3, as DNA: TGTGCCTGGAGTGTACTCCCCGATGAGCAGTTCTTC. It is translated as CAWSVLPDEQFF. Using reference TRBV30 and TRBJ2-1 for the parts outside the CDR3, the full variable domain is SQTIHQWPATLVQPVGSPLSLECTVEGTSNPNLYWYRQAAGRGLQLLFYSVGIGQISSEVPQNLSASRPQDRQFILSSKKLLLSDSGFYLCAWSVLPDEQFFGPGTRLTVL.

The J gene is TRBJ1-2, the V gene TRBV9; maybe TRBD1 (6 bases). This CDR3 comprises 14 residues. CDR1 is SGDLS and CDR2 is YYNGEE in the germline V gene. Trimming took 0 bases from V and 7 from J, leaving 13 bases between them. CDR3 sequence: CASSVVTGPSGYTF. As DNA, the CDR3 is TGTGCCAGCAGCGTAGTCACAGGGCCTAGTGGCTACACCTTC.

The V call is TRBV6-5, the J call TRBJ2-3, with D maybe TRBD1 (5 bases). CDR1 is MNHEY, CDR2 SVGAGI, per germline. The CDR3 extends over 13 amino acids. V was clipped by 2 bases and J by 4 bases, with 7 bases between them. The CDR3 loop is CASSYQGADTQYF. In DNA form, the CDR3 reads TGTGCCAGCAGTTACCAAGGGGCAGATACGCAGTATTTT.

The V call is TRBV7-9, the J call TRBJ1-1; D gene unclear. From germline, CDR1 is SEHNR and CDR2 FQNEAQ (reference sequence). The ends were cut back, 0 bases at V and 5 bases at J, with 10 bases in the middle. CDR3 size: 14 residues. CDR3 amino acids: CASSLADVRTEAFF. CDR3 DNA: TGTGCCAGCAGCTTAGCAGACGTGAGGACTGAAGCTTTCTTT.

The CDR3 DNA follows: TGTGCCAGCAGCCGCGGGGGGACTGAAGCTTTCTTT. As protein: CASSRGGTEAFF. The V gene is TRBV3-1 (or the pseudogene TRBV3-2), the J gene TRBJ1-1, with a tentative D call TRBD1 (5 bases). CDR1 and CDR2 from the germline V gene are LGHDT and YNNKEL (reference sequence). Trimming removed 4 bases at V and 5 bases at J, with 8 bases between. The CDR3 contains 12 residues.

This sequence joins TRBV6-1 and TRBJ1-2, with 8 bases identical to TRBD1. Germline CDR1 MNHNS, CDR2 SASEGT. The CDR3 has 14 residues. The J segment lost 7 bases and the V segment lost 2 bases, leaving 6 bases of the junction unmatched. The CDR3 DNA reads as TGTGCCAGCAGTGAACCGGACAGGGCGGTTGGCTACACCTTC. Amino acids: CASSEPDRAVGYTF.

Only a few counts were recorded for this clone. The chain employs TRBV2 and TRBJ2-2, with D possibly matching TRBD2 (6 bases). Germline CDR1 and CDR2: SNHLY and FYNNEI. The CDR3 loop spans 14 amino acids. V was shortened by 4 bases and J by 7 bases, with 13 bases between the two germline ends. The CDR3 is CASSGVRGFGELFF. The CDR3 DNA follows: TGTGCCAGCAGTGGAGTTCGGGGGTTCGGGGAGCTGTTTTTT.

This sequence joins TRBV5-1 and TRBJ1-6; unclear D gene. This CDR3 comprises 15 residues. V was pared by 0 bases and J by 10 bases, with 14 bases between. Looked up from germline, CDR1 is SGHRS and CDR2 is YFSETQ. CDR3 DNA sequence: TGCGCCAGCAGCTTGGAGGGAGGTTTAGGATCACCCCTCCACTTT. Amino acids: CASSLEGGLGSPLHF.

The V call is TRBV3-1 (or the pseudogene TRBV3-2), the J call TRBJ2-3, with 10 positions matching TRBD2. The CDR3 is made up of 17 amino acids. Germline V gene sequence: CDR1 LGHDT, CDR2 YNNKEL (reference sequence). The ends lost 1 base at V and 3 bases at J; junction bases unmatched: 7. CDR3 in amino acids: CASSQGERGGQTDTQYF. CDR3 bases: TGTGCCAGCAGCCAAGGGGAGCGGGGGGGCCAGACAGATACGCAGTATTTT.

The rearrangement joins TRBV20-1 to TRBJ2-7; 9 bases match TRBD1. Germline V gives CDR1 DFQATT, CDR2 SNEGSKA (reference sequence). The CDR3 has 14 residues. V lost 4 bases and J lost 5; bases outside the gene matches: 9. For the CDR3, the DNA is TGCAGTGCTAATGACCCGAGGACAGGGGACGAGCAGTACTTC. Protein: CSANDPRTGDEQYF.

Here the CDR3 DNA reads TGTGCCAGCAGCGTAGCTACAAATTTGGGACTAGCAACGGATACGCAGTATTTT. It encodes CASSVATNLGLATDTQYF. The rearrangement links TRBV9 to TRBJ2-3; the match to TRBD2 covers 9 bases. Germline CDR1 and CDR2: SGDLS and YYNGEE. The length of the CDR3 is 18 residues. The junction had 14 bases not matched to a gene; V was cut back by 0 bases and J by 6 bases.

This rearrangement joins TRBV4-2 to TRBJ2-1; 12 bases align to TRBD2. There are 18 residues in the CDR3. Trimming at V came to 1 base and at J to 8 bases, leaving 12 bases not matched to a gene. The germline V gene encodes CDR1 LGHNA and CDR2 YNFKEQ. The CDR3 reads CASSQVASGGATRDEQFF. The DNA for the CDR3 is TGTGCCAGCAGCCAAGTGGCTAGCGGGGGGGCAACCAGGGATGAGCAGTTCTTC.

This sequence joins TRBV3-1 (or the pseudogene TRBV3-2) and TRBJ2-7, with TRBD2 matching 12 bases. The CDR3 is 15 residues long. Germline V gene sequence: CDR1 LGHDT, CDR2 YNNKEL (reference sequence). V lost 4 bases and J lost 0; bases outside the gene matches: 1. Here the CDR3 reads CASSPSGGASYEQYF. The CDR3 nucleotides read TGTGCCAGCAGCCCTAGCGGGGGGGCCTCCTACGAGCAGTACTTC.

This clone came up a few times. This sequence joins TRBV6-6 and TRBJ1-5, with 7 nucleotides matching TRBD1. This CDR3 comprises 15 residues. V gave up 9 bases and J gave up 0 bases; unmatched junction bases: 8. CDR1 is MNHNY and CDR2 is SVGAGI in the germline V gene (reference sequence). The CDR3 region is CASRYGTDSNQPQHF. The CDR3 coding sequence is TGTGCCAGTAGATATGGGACAGATAGCAATCAGCCCCAGCATTTT.